A selection of T cell receptor beta chains follows, all from one sample in a study of blood T cell repertoires in COVID-19. Assay used: immunoSEQ multiplex PCR; TCRdb lists only in-frame clones, some missing. The sample carries fewer than 400,000 clones, around nine tenths recorded once. Sequenced input: PBMCs or T cells enriched from blood (not recorded which). The receptors here all came from a man aged 25 to 45 who had recovered from COVID-19. Each CDR3 is given with its conserved first and last residue. The D gene is left open where the match is weak. Clone size, where shown, is once, few, many, or a class for clones that have expanded.

j_call v_call clone_size d_call cdr3_nt cdr3_aa
TRBJ1-6 TRBV6-5 NA TRBD1 TGTGCCAGCAGTACTCAAGGGGGCCCAACACCCCTCCACTTT CASSTQGGPTPLHF
TRBJ1-2 TRBV10-2 NA NA TGCGCCAGCACCCCCAGTGGGGGAGGCTATGGCTACACCTTC CASTPSGGGYGYTF
TRBJ1-2 TRBV18 NA NA TGTGCCAGCTCACCACCGACAGGAACCAACTATGGCTACACCTTC CASSPPTGTNYGYTF
TRBJ2-2 TRBV30 NA TRBD2 TGTGCCTATGACGGGGGGACCGGGGAGCTGTTTTTT CAYDGGTGELFF
TRBJ1-2 TRBV5-4 NA NA TGTGCCAGCAGCTTGTTCACAGGTAGTAGCTATGGCTACACCTTC CASSLFTGSSYGYTF
TRBJ1-4 TRBV19 NA NA TGTGCCAGCCTCTTTAATGAAAAACTGTTTTTT CASLFNEKLFF
TRBJ2-7 TRBV20-1 NA NA TGCAGTGCTAGCGGGGGCTACGAGCAGTACTTC CSASGGYEQYF
TRBJ2-1 TRBV27 NA TRBD1 TGTGCCAGCTGCCGGGACAGGGGATTCCCTAGAGATTACAATGAGCAGTTCTTC CASCRDRGFPRDYNEQFF
TRBJ1-1 TRBV2 NA NA TGTGCCAGCAGGAGAAGGGGGAACACTGAAGCTTTCTTT CASRRRGNTEAFF
TRBJ2-3 TRBV13 NA TRBD2 TGTGCCAGCAGCTTCCGGACTAGCGGACGCACAGATACGCAGTATTTT CASSFRTSGRTDTQYF
TRBJ1-2 TRBV6-5 NA TRBD1 TGTGCCAGCAGACGTGGACAGGGGGACTATGGCTACACCTTC CASRRGQGDYGYTF
TRBJ1-1 TRBV12-3/TRBV12-4 NA TRBD1 TGTGCCAGCAGTTCAGGGGGGTTTGAAGCTTTCTTT CASSSGGFEAFF
TRBJ2-1 TRBV5-1 NA TRBD2 TGCGCCAGCAGCTCCTCTAGCGGGGCCTACAATGAGCAGTTCTTC CASSSSSGAYNEQFF
TRBJ1-1 TRBV12-3/TRBV12-4 NA NA TGTGCCAGCAGTTTATTATTGGCTCATGAAGCTTTCTTT CASSLLLAHEAFF
TRBJ1-2 TRBV3-1/TRBV3-2 NA NA TGTGCCAGCAGCCCCCCAACCCTCGGGGACTATGGCTACACCTTC CASSPPTLGDYGYTF
TRBJ1-1 TRBV11-2 NA TRBD1 TGTGCCAGCAGCTTACTGGGACAGGGTGAGTTTACTGAAGCTTTCTTT CASSLLGQGEFTEAFF
TRBJ1-1 TRBV5-1 NA TRBD1 TGCGCCAGCAGCGTCTCCGGGACAGGGAACACTGAAGCTTTCTTT CASSVSGTGNTEAFF
TRBJ1-5 TRBV28 NA TRBD1 TGTGCCAGCAGTTTTGTTAGGACAGGACCTAATCAGCCCCAGCATTTT CASSFVRTGPNQPQHF
TRBJ1-3 TRBV7-2 NA NA TGTGCCAGCAGCTTAGCGGCCAGGGCAGGAGGAAACACCATATATTTT CASSLAARAGGNTIYF
TRBJ2-7 TRBV29-1 NA NA TGCAGCGTCGAAGGGGCAGGGCCCTCCTACGAGCAGTACTTC CSVEGAGPSYEQYF
TRBJ1-3 TRBV6-1 NA NA TGTGCCAGCAGTGACCAAGTCCCAAGACAGGCTGGAAACACCATATATTTT CASSDQVPRQAGNTIYF
TRBJ1-2 TRBV3-1/TRBV3-2 NA TRBD1 TGTGCCAGCAGCCAACAACTACAGGGGGTGAATGGCTACACCTTC CASSQQLQGVNGYTF
TRBJ2-2 TRBV27 NA NA TGTGCCAGCAGTTTTACTCACAGGGTGAACACCGGGGAGCTGTTTTTT CASSFTHRVNTGELFF
TRBJ1-2 TRBV18 few NA TGTGCCAGCTCACCTCAGGGGCGCATGGACTATGGCTACACCTTC CASSPQGRMDYGYTF
TRBJ1-1 TRBV2 NA NA TGTGCCAGCATTCGTAAGGAGGCTGTAAGGGAAGCTTTCTTT CASIRKEAVREAFF
TRBJ2-2 TRBV7-9 NA NA TGTGCCAGCAGCTTAAGCGACGGGGTGGAGCTGTTTTTT CASSLSDGVELFF
TRBJ2-7 TRBV2 NA TRBD1 TGTGCCAGCAGTCGGGACAGGGGCTCCTACGAGCAGTACTTC CASSRDRGSYEQYF
TRBJ2-1 TRBV6-5 NA TRBD2 TGTGCCAGCAGTTCGGGACTAACAGCTTACAATGAGCAGTTCTTC CASSSGLTAYNEQFF
TRBJ2-5 TRBV20-1 NA TRBD1 TGCAGTGCTGGTGGGACAGGGGGTTCAGAGACCCAGTACTTC CSAGGTGGSETQYF
TRBJ2-2 TRBV6-2/TRBV6-3 NA NA TGTGCCAGCAGTCCACTCGGGACTTCCAACACCGGGGAGCTGTTTTTT CASSPLGTSNTGELFF
TRBJ1-3 TRBV30 NA TRBD1 TGTGCCTGGAGTGTATATGGGTCAGGGGGAGGAAACACCATATATTTT CAWSVYGSGGGNTIYF